What follows are 9 T cell receptor beta chains derived from one specimen sequenced in a study of cytomegalovirus exposure and HLA in healthy donors. A multiplex PCR was run with 60 Vbeta primers and 13 Jbeta primers. Sequenced by immunoSEQ multiplex PCR; TCRdb stores in-frame clones only, minus some. Among about 150,000 clones, around 77% were seen once, and the ten largest hold roughly 2%. The sequencing sample was made of PBMCs. The receptors stem from a man aged 25 to 40 in good health and CMV-seronegative.

This chain connects TRBV5-1 to TRBJ2-1; TRBD2 aligns across 8 bases. The CDR3 spans 16 residues. CDR1 SGHRS and CDR2 YFSETQ come from the germline V gene. V dropped 3 bases and J dropped 4; count of bases not matched to a gene: 9. The CDR3 nucleotides are TGCGCCAGCAGCTCCCTTAGCGGGACCGGGTACAATGAGCAGTTCTTC. This encodes CASSSLSGTGYNEQFF.

This rearrangement joins TRBV19 to TRBJ1-3; D not certain. Germline CDR1 reads LNHDA; CDR2 reads SQIVND (reference sequence). CDR3 length: 13 residues. V lost 8 bases and J lost 0, with 8 bases in between. CDR3 DNA: TGTGCCAGTGGAGCCAACTCTGGAAACACCATATATTTT. Protein sequence: CASGANSGNTIYF.

This clone was counted between two and nine times. This chain joins TRBV5-8 and TRBJ2-5; perhaps TRBD2 as D (6 bases). Trimming left V 9 bases short and J 4 bases short, with 22 bases between. Germline CDR1 SGHTS, CDR2 YDEGEE. There are 15 residues in the CDR3. CDR3 residues: CANPRGGNSIETQYF. The CDR3 DNA follows: TGTGCCAACCCCCGTGGGGGGAACTCTATAGAGACCCAGTACTTC.

The rearrangement joins TRBV5-5 to TRBJ1-5; D is possibly TRBD1 (5 bases). V was shortened by 2 bases and J by 1 base, with 13 bases between the two germline ends. The CDR3 contains 16 residues. Germline-derived CDR1 and CDR2 are SGHKS and YYEKEE (reference sequence). CDR3 in amino acids: CASSLSGFVSNQPQHF. The CDR3 DNA follows: TGTGCCAGCAGCTTATCAGGGTTCGTGAGCAATCAGCCCCAGCATTTT.

This clone has just a few counts. This chain connects TRBV2 to TRBJ2-7; D is perhaps TRBD2 (5 bases). Germline V lookup: CDR1 SNHLY, CDR2 FYNNEI. This CDR3 region has 12 residues. The V end was cut by 7 bases, the J end by 7 bases, with 14 bases between. CDR3 nucleotide sequence: TGTGCCAGCACGGGATCGGCTTTGGAGCAGTACTTC. It encodes CASTGSALEQYF.

The chain couples TRBV5-1 to TRBJ2-7; TRBD2 aligns across 8 bases. V was clipped by 4 bases and J by 5 bases; unmatched bases: 2. Germline V CDR1 and CDR2: SGHRS, YFSETQ. This CDR3 contains 12 residues. Here the CDR3 reads CASSPRGDEQYF. The CDR3 nucleotides read TGCGCCAGCAGCCCGCGGGGGGACGAGCAGTACTTC.

This rearrangement joins TRBV6-1 to TRBJ1-1, with 7 nucleotides matching TRBD1. The CDR3 is 13 residues long. Trimming cost V 4 bases and J 9 bases; bases outside gene matches: 8. The V gene's germline CDR1 is MNHNS and CDR2 SASEGT. The CDR3 here is CASSVDRDVKAFF. The CDR3 DNA follows: TGTGCCAGCAGTGTCGACAGGGATGTAAAAGCTTTCTTT.

V is TRBV7-8 and J is TRBJ2-7; D is uncertain. V was cut by 3 bases and J by 0 bases, with 6 bases left in between. CDR3 length equals 13 residues. Germline V CDR1 and CDR2: SGHVS, FQNEAQ. The CDR3 region has the DNA TGTGCCAGCAGCTTTTCCGGCTCCTACGAGCAGTACTTC. This gives the protein CASSFSGSYEQYF.

The chain has TRBV30 and TRBJ1-1; TRBD1 matches 7 bases. Per the germline V gene, CDR1 is GTSNPN and CDR2 is SVGIG (reference sequence). The CDR3 has 13 amino acids. V dropped 5 bases and J dropped 3; count of bases not matched to a gene: 6. The CDR3 DNA is TGTGCCTGGGCCCCCACAGGGGACACTGAAGCTTTCTTT. Amino acid sequence: CAWAPTGDTEAFF.